Below, one T cell receptor (beta chain) is given with its context. The antigen it binds to is not known. No base quality values were provided; no much bigger clone lies one nucleotide off. The High Capacity cDNA Reverse Transcription Kit was used to reverse transcribe all of the isolated RNA, meaning that expressed TCRB transcripts were what got sequenced. Deep immunoSEQ sequencing was applied to naive, central memory and regulatory T cell samples, giving an average of roughly 3.5 million total reads per sample. Sorted cells were lysed in RLT buffer, and RNA was extracted using DNase-treated RNeasy Micro or Mini kits according to cell number. Each cell subset was processed separately to prevent cross-contamination, with patient and healthy donor samples processed together. The immunoSEQ multiplex PCR was used to amplify TCRB sequences from cDNA, yielding 87-bp fragments that span the CDR3 region. Sequencing of the amplicons was performed on the Illumina HiSeq platform. Under the source paper's analysis protocol: Synthetic template baselines were used to correct PCR bias computationally, reads within Hamming distance 2 were collapsed together, and singletons that could not be merged were discarded. Reads were aligned against IMGT to assign V, D and J genes, CDR3 length and insertions or deletions at six rearrangement sites. Within each subset, clonotype counts were normalized to the number of sorted cells before true diversity and Gini coefficients were calculated with the tcR R package. Repertoire sharing was quantified using the overlap coefficient calculated on TCRB nucleotide sequences. Held by TCRdb, this immuneACCESS table contains in-frame sequences only and omits some clones. Under half of the omission traces to an unresolved V gene where checked; the cause of the rest is unknown. The D gene and trimming were derived from the DNA, and the V and J assignments and clone size from that table. This sample holds approximately 150,000 clones; roughly 10% were observed only once. Clones ranked in the top ten supply around 0.79% of the sample.

The CDR3 measures 13 amino acids from cysteine to phenylalanine. CDR3 DNA only is kept here, 39 bases in frame from base 1. V and J are trimmed by 5 bases and 9 bases, and the gene matches miss 5 bases of the junction. The germline V gene gives CDR1 as MNHNS and CDR2 as SASEGT. This sample stems from a study of beta chain features in type 1 diabetes listed by TCRdb under 2018. Context from the whole study: Mean age, gender distribution, total cell number and subset yield did not differ between patients and healthy donors. The study compared the TCRB repertoires of sorted circulating CD4+ T cell subsets in recently diagnosed type 1 diabetes patients with those in matched healthy donors. Naive and central memory subsets were obtained from all 28 donors, but regulatory and stem cell-like memory subsets were isolated from only 8 patients and about eight healthy donors. Across all samples, 107,917,701 sorted cells were examined, and cell number per subset correlated strongly with RNA yield.

The research as a whole found: At VDJ recombination sites, patients with type 1 diabetes made fewer insertions and deleted more nucleotides, a pattern implying thymic rearrangement abnormalities. Because small numbers of individuals were included in the HLA sub-analyses, any influence of HLA type on TCRB rearrangement was left unresolved. Naive, central memory and regulatory TCRB repertoires appeared to be more similar among patients than among healthy donors. In all four CD4+ subsets, TCRB CDR3 length was moderately but significantly shorter in type 1 diabetes patients. PCR might favor shorter templates, but patient and control samples were amplified and corrected together, so any skew would affect both groups equally. Sequencing cDNA rather than genomic DNA could over-represent highly expressing activated cells, although activation and CD3 levels did not differ between groups.

Each donor gave one peripheral blood draw, roughly 110 mL on average, collected into heparinised tubes. A BD FACSAria II was used to sort naive, central memory, regulatory and stem cell-like memory CD4+ T cells with a panel that included CD45RO, CCR7, CD25, CD127, CD95 and CD27. Purity was above 98% for every sorted population. PBMCs were isolated right away by Lymphoprep density gradient centrifugation and were stained directly, without culture. So that batch effects would be minimized, each experiment stained and sorted samples in pairs, pairing one healthy donor with one patient. The rearrangement combines TRBV6-1 with TRBJ2-7; 12 bases in the junction line up with TRBD2. Sequencing was carried out using central memory CD4+ T cells from blood. The source is a man aged 30 to 45 with type 1 diabetes. The CDR3 protein sequence reads: CASSTGLAGTQYF. Here is the DNA: TGTGCCAGCAGTACTGGACTAGCGGGGACGCAGTACTTC.